Following are 6 T cell receptor beta chains from one sample sequenced in a study of response to subunit inactivated influenza vaccine (dated 2018 in TCRdb). Library generation was performed with RT-PCR. Reads for this sample came from an Illumina HiSeq 2500. Using fastp trimming at Q25 and MiXCR clonotype assembly, TCRdb reanalyzed the public sequencing data and kept in-frame beta chains. Merged by CDR3 protein, the rows form single entries marked with the most common genes and DNA. The sample table holds more than 150,000 distinct CDR3 sequences, of which about 9.3% were seen once. Of the sample, approximately 10% falls within the top ten clones. The source was non-naive T cells sorted from PBMCs, collected on the day of vaccination. The cell subset or site label for this specimen denotes: memory T cell fraction. Receptor source: a man over 45 who received an inactivated influenza vaccine. Donor details come from another sample of the same person, matched by shared clones.

The V call is TRBV18, the J call TRBJ2-1; 8 bases are a match to TRBD1. This CDR3 is 14 amino acids long. Germline lookup yields CDR1 KGHSH and CDR2 LQKENI. V shed 3 bases, J shed 7 bases, and the junction held 5 bases outside the gene matches. The CDR3 spells CASSPRQGANEQFF. The CDR3 DNA sequence: TGTGCCAGCTCACCTCGGCAGGGGGCGAATGAGCAGTTCTTC.

This clonotype was observed at least ten times. This chain joins TRBV7-9 and TRBJ2-1, with 8 bases matching TRBD2. CDR1 is SEHNR and CDR2 is FQNEAQ in the germline V gene (reference sequence). V lost 1 base, J lost 5 bases, and 7 bases stayed unmatched. This CDR3 spans 16 amino acids. CDR3 in DNA: TGTGCCAGCAGCTTAGGTAGCGGGATGGAAAACAATGAGCAGTTCTTC. It yields the protein CASSLGSGMENNEQFF.

This clonotype was observed at least ten times. The rearrangement links TRBV30 to TRBJ2-5, with 7 bases aligning to TRBD1. V shed 3 bases and J 0 bases; nucleotides not matched to a gene: 22. This CDR3 is 20 amino acids long. Germline V lookup: CDR1 GTSNPN, CDR2 SVGIG (reference sequence). The CDR3 reads CAWRGGVHRRDSADQETQYF. The CDR3 nucleotides are TGTGCCTGGAGAGGAGGCGTCCATAGAAGGGACAGTGCGGACCAAGAGACCCAGTACTTC.

Comments on this clonotype: The junction departs from the called germline gene at one end, perhaps through a read error. CDR3 residues: CAISEARTRIYSNPGELFF. DNA for the CDR3: TGTGCCATCAGTGAAGCTAGGACTAGGATTTACTCCAATCCGGGGGAGCTGTTTTTT. This sequence joins TRBV6-1 and TRBJ2-2, with 7 bases fitting TRBD2. This CDR3 has 19 residues. Germline V gene sequence: CDR1 MNHNS, CDR2 SASEGT.

This clonotype was observed many times. This chain joins TRBV20-1 and TRBJ1-2, with 7 bases matching TRBD1. After removal of 5 bases from V and 4 bases from J, the junction contained 10 bases not matched to a gene. There are 14 residues in the CDR3. Germline V lookup: CDR1 DFQATT, CDR2 SNEGSKA (reference sequence). CDR3 amino acids: CSAGDRVVGYGYTF. For the CDR3, the DNA is TGCAGTGCTGGCGACAGGGTGGTGGGCTATGGCTACACCTTC.

This chain connects TRBV7-2 to TRBJ1-2, with 10 bases fitting TRBD1. V lost 5 bases to trimming and J lost 5 bases; unmatched junction nucleotides: 11. Germline CDR1 is SGHTA and CDR2 is FQGNSA. The CDR3 consists of 16 residues. The CDR3, as DNA: TGTGCCAGCAGCAGAGCGGGACAGGGGCTGGGGTATGGCTACACCTTC. This gives the protein CASSRAGQGLGYGYTF. Supplemented by reference TRBV7-2 and TRBJ1-2, the full variable domain reads GAGVSQSPSNKVTEKGKDVELRCDPISGHTALYWYRQSLGQGLEFLIYFQGNSAPDKSGLPSDRFSAERTGGSVSTLTIQRTQQEDSAVYLCASSRAGQGLGYGYTFGSGTRLTVV.